Listed here is a single T cell receptor beta chain. Its specificity is unknown. Germline values: CDR1 MGHRA, CDR2 YSYEKL. V was clipped by 1 base and J by 2 bases; unmatched bases: 4. The CDR3 has 15 amino acids. The data are from a study of graft-versus-host responses after intestinal transplantation. Study-wide points: GvH clones occurred in recipient marrow; some first appeared in ileum or blood.

Sequencing was performed with immunoSEQ multiplex PCR; in TCRdb, only in-frame clones are kept and a portion is missing. The profile covers roughly 99,000 clones, with roughly 82% appearing a single time and under 1.5% taken by the ten largest. The sample in question was PBMCs, obtained 255 days after intestinal transplant. This receptor was taken from a human patient who received an intestinal transplant, so some T cells may come from the graft donor. This rearrangement joins TRBV4-1 to TRBJ2-7; 8 nucleotides match TRBD2. CDR3 sequence reads: CASSQGLALTYEQYF. Written as DNA, the CDR3 is TGCGCCAGCAGCCAAGGACTAGCGCTGACCTACGAGCAGTACTTC.